Below are 4 T cell receptor beta chains sequenced from a single sample in a study of regulatory T cells in long-lasting Graves disease. With iRepertoire HTBI primers and Arm-PCR of CDR3 regions, TCR beta libraries were built. TCRdb redid the calling of the multiplex PCR reads with MiXCR, one entry per CDR3 protein. The table records fewer than 550,000 distinct CDR3 sequences, roughly 15% of them present only once. Time point given: newly diagnosed GD, antithyroid drugs for less than 3 months. The TCR library was made from RNA that had been extracted from PBMCs in TRIzol. These data also featured in a second study, about T cells in Graves' hyperthyroidism and ophthalmopathy.

The specimen comprised peripheral blood mononuclear cells (PBMCs), sampled at new diagnosis, from a patient treated with antithyroid drugs. The receptors derive from a woman aged 35 to 59 with Graves disease.

The CDR3 reads CASSVRTGGLDTQYF. The CDR3 DNA reads as TGTGCCAGCAGCGTCCGGACAGGGGGTTTGGATACGCAGTATTTT. The chain employs TRBV7-3 and TRBJ2-3; the match to TRBD1 covers 10 bases. Germline CDR1 reads SGHTA; CDR2 reads FQGTGA. The V and J ends lost 5 bases and 6 bases, in that order; junction bases with no gene match: 8. The CDR3 has 15 amino acids.

Ten or more counts support this clonotype. The V call is TRBV2, the J call TRBJ1-2, with TRBD1 as a possible D gene (5 bases). The CDR3 has 12 amino acids. CDR1 SNHLY and CDR2 FYNNEI come from the germline V gene. Trimming pared 5 bases from V and 13 bases from J, leaving 17 bases between. CDR3 in DNA: TGTGCCAGCAGTCCTGGACTCGACAGTTGCACCTTC. Protein sequence: CASSPGLDSCTF.

The chain joins TRBV19 to TRBJ1-5, with a possible D match to TRBD1 (5 bases). V shed 8 bases and J shed 11 bases, with 16 bases lying between them. Looked up from germline, CDR1 is LNHDA and CDR2 is SQIVND (reference sequence). This CDR3 region has 12 residues. The CDR3 region has the DNA TGTGCCAGTGGTGACATGGGGGTCGCCCAGCATTTT. Its protein is CASGDMGVAQHF.

The genes are TRBV25-1 and TRBJ1-1; perhaps TRBD1 as D (5 bases). Germline loops: CDR1 MGHDK, CDR2 SYGVNS. The CDR3 is 15 amino acids. Trimming took off 1 base at V and 1 base at J, with 10 bases between the two ends. The CDR3 here is CASSEFRGQNTEAFF. CDR3 DNA sequence: TGTGCCAGCAGTGAATTTCGAGGACAGAACACTGAAGCTTTCTTT. The variable domain in full, completed from reference TRBV25-1 and TRBJ1-1, reads EADIYQTPRYLVIGTGKKITLECSQTMGHDKMYWYQQDPGMELHLIHYSYGVNSTEKGDLSSESTVSRIRTEHFPLTLESARPSHTSQYLCASSEFRGQNTEAFFGQGTRLTVV.